This TCR beta chain was sequenced for a study of identical twins. Study results and caveats: Zero-insertion findings could be partly confounded by invariant cells (MAIT and iNKT cells). Out-of-frame TCR alpha sharing in monozygotic twins exceeded recombination model predictions.

Turning to this clonotype: What it binds is unknown.

Each CDR3 protein gets one entry after TCRdb re-called the 5' RACE reads with MiXCR. The sample lists about 190,000 distinct CDR3 sequences; approximately 15% were seen once. There are 15 residues in the CDR3. V was pared by 2 bases and J by 7 bases, with 12 bases between. These data were also filed under a second study, of T cells expressing NK-cell markers. That paper adds: Each TCR beta repertoire originated in sorted T cells that were CD3+CD56+NKG2C+, CD3+CD56+NKG2C- or CD3+CD56-NKG2C+. HCMV serostatus: seven of eight sequenced donors positive, one negative.

The sequenced material came from CD8+ T cells sorted from blood. The rearrangement links TRBV12-3 or TRBV12-4 to TRBJ1-6; maybe TRBD1 (5 bases). This receptor was taken from a woman aged 18-29 years in good health. CDR3 nucleotide sequence: TGTGCCAGCAGTTTAACGGTAGGGGTGAATTCACCCCTCCACTTT. Translated: CASSLTVGVNSPLHF.